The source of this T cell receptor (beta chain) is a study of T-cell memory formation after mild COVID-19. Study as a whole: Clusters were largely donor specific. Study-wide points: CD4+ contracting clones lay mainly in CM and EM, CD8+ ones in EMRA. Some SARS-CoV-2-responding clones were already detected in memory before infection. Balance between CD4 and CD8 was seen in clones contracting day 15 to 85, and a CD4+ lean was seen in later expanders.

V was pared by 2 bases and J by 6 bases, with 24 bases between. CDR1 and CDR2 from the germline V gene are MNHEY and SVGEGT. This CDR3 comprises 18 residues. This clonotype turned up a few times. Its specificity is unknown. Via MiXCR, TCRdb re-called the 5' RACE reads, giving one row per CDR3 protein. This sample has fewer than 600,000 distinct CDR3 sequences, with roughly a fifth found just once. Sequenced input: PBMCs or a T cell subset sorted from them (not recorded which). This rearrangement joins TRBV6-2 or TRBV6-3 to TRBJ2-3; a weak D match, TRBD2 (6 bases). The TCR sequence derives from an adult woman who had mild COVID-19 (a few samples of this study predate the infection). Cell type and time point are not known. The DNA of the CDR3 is TGTGCCAGCAGTTACCCCTTGACTAGGGAGAAGATTAAGGATACGCAGTATTTT. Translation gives CASSYPLTREKIKDTQYF.